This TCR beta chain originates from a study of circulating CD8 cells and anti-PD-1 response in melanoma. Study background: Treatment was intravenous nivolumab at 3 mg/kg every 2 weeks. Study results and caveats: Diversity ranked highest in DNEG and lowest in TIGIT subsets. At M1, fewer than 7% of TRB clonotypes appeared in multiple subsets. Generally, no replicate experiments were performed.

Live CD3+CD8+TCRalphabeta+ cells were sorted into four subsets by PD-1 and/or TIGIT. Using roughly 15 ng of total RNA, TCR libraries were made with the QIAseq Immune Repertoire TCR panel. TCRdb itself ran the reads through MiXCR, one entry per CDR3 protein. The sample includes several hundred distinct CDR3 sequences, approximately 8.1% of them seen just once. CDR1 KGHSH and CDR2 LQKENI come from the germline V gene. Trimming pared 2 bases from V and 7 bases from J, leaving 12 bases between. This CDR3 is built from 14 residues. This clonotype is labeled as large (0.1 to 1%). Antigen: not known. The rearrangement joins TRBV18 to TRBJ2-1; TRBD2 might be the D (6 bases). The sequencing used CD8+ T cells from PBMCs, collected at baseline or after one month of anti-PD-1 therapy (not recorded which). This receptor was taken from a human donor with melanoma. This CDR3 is CASSPSGLKNEQFF. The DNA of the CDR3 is TGTGCCAGCTCACCATCAGGACTAAAGAATGAGCAGTTCTTC.